This entry lists 18 T cell receptor beta chains sequenced from one sample in a study of blood T cell repertoires in COVID-19. Libraries were prepared by immunoSEQ multiplex PCR; TCRdb keeps only in-frame clonotypes and omits some of them. The data show around 250,000 clones, with around 87% seen just once and around 1.6% held by the top ten. Sequenced: PBMCs or T cells enriched from blood (not recorded which). All receptors come from a woman aged 50 to 65 who had recovered from COVID-19.

The chain employs TRBV7-9 and TRBJ2-3, with 7 nucleotides matching TRBD1. The CDR3 extends over 15 amino acids. V was clipped by 5 bases and J by 4 bases; unmatched bases: 9. CDR1 is SEHNR and CDR2 is FQNEAQ in the germline V gene (reference sequence). This CDR3 is CASSELGGSSDTQYF. The CDR3, as DNA: TGTGCCAGCAGCGAGCTAGGGGGCTCTTCAGATACGCAGTATTTT. The full variable domain, with the rest looked up from reference TRBV7-9 and TRBJ2-3, is DTGVSQNPRHKITKRGQNVTFRCDPISEHNRLYWYRQTLGQGPEFLTYFQNEAQLEKSRLLSDRFSAERPKGSFSTLEIQRTEQGDSAMYLCASSELGGSSDTQYFGPGTRLTVL.

The chain couples TRBV14 to TRBJ1-2; D possibly corresponds to TRBD1 (5 bases). CDR1 SGHDN and CDR2 FVKESK come from the germline V gene. Trimming removed 2 bases from V and 6 bases from J, with 10 bases in between. The CDR3 is 13 amino acids. CDR3 region: CASSQQGFDGYTF. The DNA of the CDR3 is TGTGCCAGCAGCCAACAGGGATTCGATGGCTACACCTTC.

The chain joins TRBV9 to TRBJ2-6; maybe TRBD2 (5 bases). The germline V gene encodes CDR1 SGDLS and CDR2 YYNGEE. V was shortened by 4 bases and J by 1 base, with 15 bases between the two germline ends. The CDR3 has 17 residues. The CDR3 spells CASSPLTSGSGANVLTF. Written as DNA, the CDR3 is TGTGCCAGCAGCCCTCTCACCTCGGGGTCTGGGGCCAACGTCCTGACTTTC.

The rearrangement uses TRBV4-1 and TRBJ2-5; TRBD1 matches at 8 bases. V trimming: 0 bases; J trimming: 4 bases; junction bases outside the gene matches: 4. CDR3 length: 15 amino acids. Germline-derived CDR1 and CDR2 are MGHRA and YSYEKL. CDR3 sequence (DNA): TGCGCCAGCAGCCAAGACAGGGGGCGGGGAGAGACCCAGTACTTC. Translation gives CASSQDRGRGETQYF.

The chain carries TRBV28 and TRBJ2-7; 11 nucleotides agree with TRBD2. Germline CDR1 is MDHEN and CDR2 is SYDVKM. Losses at the gene ends were 4 bases for V and 3 bases for J; bases not matched to a gene: 2. This CDR3 spans 14 amino acids. CDR3 loop: CASSSGLADYEQYF. The CDR3 nucleotides are TGTGCCAGCAGTTCGGGACTAGCGGACTACGAGCAGTACTTC.

The rearrangement links TRBV5-1 to TRBJ2-7, with 8 positions matching TRBD2. The CDR3 has 15 amino acids. V was pared by 2 bases and J by 7 bases, with 11 bases of the junction left unmatched. Germline V gene data show CDR1 as SGHRS and CDR2 as YFSETQ. CDR3 in amino acids: CASSFRPAGEEEQYF. The CDR3 DNA reads TGCGCCAGCAGCTTTCGCCCAGCGGGAGAAGAGGAGCAGTACTTC.

The genes are TRBV7-2 and TRBJ1-1, with D possibly TRBD1 on 6 matching bases. The germline V gene has CDR1 SGHTA and CDR2 FQGNSA. V was cut by 5 bases and J by 7 bases, with 14 bases left in between. This CDR3 spans 13 amino acids. The CDR3 reads CASSPGTYLEAFF. DNA for the CDR3: TGTGCCAGCAGCCCGGGGACATACCTTGAAGCTTTCTTT. The variable domain in full, completed from reference TRBV7-2 and TRBJ1-1, reads GAGVSQSPSNKVTEKGKDVELRCDPISGHTALYWYRQSLGQGLEFLIYFQGNSAPDKSGLPSDRFSAERTGGSVSTLTIQRTQQEDSAVYLCASSPGTYLEAFFGQGTRLTVV.

The gene calls are TRBV21-1 and TRBJ1-4; TRBD1 was called by the table and not checked on the DNA. TRBV21-1 is a pseudogene segment. The CDR3 extends over 13 amino acids. CDR3 coding DNA: TGTGCCAGCAGGGACAGGGGTGGAGAAAAACTGTTTTTT. This sequence encodes CASRDRGGEKLFF.

The chain joins TRBV5-1 to TRBJ1-5; 8 bases fit TRBD1. CDR3 length equals 15 residues. Germline V gene data show CDR1 as SGHRS and CDR2 as YFSETQ. With V trimmed by 0 bases and J by 4 bases, 3 bases remained unmatched. CDR3: CASSLAGQGNQPQHF. Written as DNA, the CDR3 is TGCGCCAGCAGCTTGGCAGGACAGGGAAATCAGCCCCAGCATTTT.

The chain recombines TRBV5-1 with TRBJ1-6; D may be TRBD1 (6 bases). V lost 2 bases, J lost 7 bases, and 25 bases lay in between. CDR3 length: 19 amino acids. Germline CDR1 SGHRS, CDR2 YFSETQ. The CDR3 protein is CASSLRSGQLQPVNSPLHF. The DNA of the CDR3 is TGCGCCAGCAGCTTACGGTCGGGACAACTCCAGCCGGTAAATTCACCCCTCCACTTT.

The chain recombines TRBV9 with TRBJ2-7; D not certain. V gave up 1 base and J gave up 3 bases, with 11 bases separating them. This CDR3 region has 14 residues. CDR1 is SGDLS and CDR2 is YYNGEE in the germline V gene. The CDR3 protein is CASSVTGSSYEQYF. The CDR3 coding sequence is TGTGCCAGCAGCGTAACCGGGTCCAGCTACGAGCAGTACTTC.

The V call is TRBV9, the J call TRBJ2-1; TRBD2 aligns across 9 bases. Losses at the gene ends were 3 bases for V and 3 bases for J; bases not matched to a gene: 4. CDR1 and CDR2 (germline): SGDLS, YYNGEE. This CDR3 has 15 residues. CDR3 amino acids: CASSEIAGDYNEQFF. The CDR3 nucleotides read TGTGCCAGCAGCGAAATAGCGGGAGACTACAATGAGCAGTTCTTC.

This chain connects TRBV5-6 to TRBJ2-1; the D is unclear. V was shortened by 4 bases and J by 6 bases, with 8 bases between the two germline ends. This CDR3 contains 12 residues. Germline V CDR1 and CDR2: SGHDT, YYEEEE. The CDR3 spells CASSQFSNEQFF. The CDR3 DNA is TGTGCCAGCAGCCAATTTTCCAATGAGCAGTTCTTC.

Here the CDR3 DNA reads TGTGCCTGCAAATCAGACGGGGATACGCAGTATTTT. Its protein product is CACKSDGDTQYF. The chain couples TRBV30 to TRBJ2-3, with unresolved D. Trimming took 6 bases from V and 6 from J, leaving 13 bases between them. Germline V gene sequence: CDR1 GTSNPN, CDR2 SVGIG (reference sequence). The CDR3 sequence is 12 residues long.

This clone came up a few times. This chain links TRBV4-2 with TRBJ1-3; possibly TRBD1 for D (5 bases). V was cut by 1 base and J by 4 bases, with 11 bases left in between. This CDR3 region has 15 residues. Germline CDR1 is LGHNA and CDR2 is YNFKEQ. The CDR3 coding sequence is TGTGCCAGCAGCCAAGGGCAGGGAACCGGAAACACCATATATTTT. Amino acid sequence: CASSQGQGTGNTIYF.

The CDR3 DNA sequence: TGCAGCGTTGTACCAGGGGCAGCCAACACCGGGGAGCTGTTTTTT. Translating it yields CSVVPGAANTGELFF. This chain joins TRBV29-1 and TRBJ2-2; a weak D match, TRBD1 (6 bases). The ends were cut back, 4 bases at V and 2 bases at J, with 14 bases in the middle. Looked up from germline, CDR1 is SQVTM and CDR2 is ANQGSEA. This CDR3 has 15 amino acids.

The gene calls are TRBV19 and TRBJ1-3, with a tentative D call TRBD1 (6 bases). Germline loops: CDR1 LNHDA, CDR2 SQIVND (reference sequence). The CDR3 has 14 residues. V was trimmed by 7 bases and J by 0 bases, leaving 10 bases between them. The CDR3 protein is CASNDRRSGNTIYF. The CDR3 DNA reads as TGTGCCAGTAATGACAGGCGCTCTGGAAACACCATATATTTT.

The V and J genes are TRBV29-1 and TRBJ2-1, with TRBD2 matching 11 bases. The CDR3 has 15 residues. The junction had 9 bases not matched to a gene; V was cut back by 7 bases and J by 4 bases. Germline-derived CDR1 and CDR2 are SQVTM and ANQGSEA. The CDR3 sequence is CSARVGLAAYNEQFF. CDR3 bases: TGCAGCGCAAGGGTGGGACTAGCGGCATACAATGAGCAGTTCTTC.